Below are 3 T cell receptor beta chains sequenced from a single sample in a study of chemoradiotherapy in HPV16-positive cancers (dated by TCRdb to 2022 to 2024). The library was produced with the immunoSEQ multiplex PCR assay. In its TCRdb copy, this immuneACCESS table keeps in-frame sequences only and misses some clones. Where compared with another copy, unresolved V genes explain less than half of these, and the others have no known cause. The sample includes thousands of clones, with around 80% observed a single time. Under 8.5% of the sample is taken by the ten largest. The specimen was taken from a patient who underwent chemoradiotherapy. Receptors were obtained from a human donor with HPV-associated anogenital cancer.

The chain couples TRBV6-5 to TRBJ2-7, with TRBD1 matching over 9 bases. Germline V gene data show CDR1 as MNHEY and CDR2 as SVGAGI. The V segment lost 6 bases and the J segment 3 bases; nucleotides outside the gene matches: 6. The CDR3 runs 14 residues. CDR3 sequence: CASRPGQGYYEQYF. CDR3 bases: TGTGCCAGCAGACCCGGACAGGGGTACTACGAGCAGTACTTC.

This chain uses TRBV6-1 with TRBJ2-5; TRBD2 aligns across 11 bases. The germline CDR1 and CDR2 sequences are MNHNS and SASEGT. The CDR3 extends over 15 amino acids. After removal of 2 bases from V and 5 bases from J, the junction contained 4 bases not matched to a gene. For the CDR3, the DNA is TGTGCCAGCAGTGAACTAGCGGGGGGTGTGGAGACCCAGTACTTC. It is translated as CASSELAGGVETQYF.

The chain carries TRBV2 and TRBJ2-1; 7 positions agree with TRBD1. The germline CDR1 and CDR2 sequences are SNHLY and FYNNEI. This CDR3 has 12 residues. Trimming took 0 bases from V and 13 from J; bases not matched to a gene: 3. The CDR3 DNA reads TGTGCCAGCAGTGAAGCTCGACAGGGACAGTTCTTC. Its protein product is CASSEARQGQFF.